The rows below give T cell receptor beta chains drawn from one sample of a study of shared clonotypes between healthy human individuals. Repertoires were generated with immunoSEQ multiplex PCR, while TCRdb's copy carries only in-frame clones and drops some. The sample lists around 1.9 million clones, about 92% occurring once. Material: naive CD8+ T cells from PBMCs. The receptors were sampled from a man aged 18 to 29 in good health. Some clones in this sample may be carry-over from other donors' samples. Each CDR3 is given with its conserved first and last residue. Each record gives: clone size, V gene, J gene, D gene, CDR3 DNA, CDR3 protein. D genes are given only for firm matches. Clone size is not always given. Where it is, it says once, few, many or a class for expanded clones.

size: NA; V: TRBV28; J: TRBJ2-7; D: TRBD1; DNA: TGTGCCAGCAACATGGACAGGGGGCTCGAGCAGTACTTC; CDR3: CASNMDRGLEQYF
size: NA; V: TRBV18; J: TRBJ2-7; D: TRBD1; DNA: TGTGCCAGCTCACTCGACCGGACAGGATACTACGAGCAGTACTTC; CDR3: CASSLDRTGYYEQYF
size: NA; V: TRBV27; J: TRBJ2-7; D: NA; DNA: TGTGCCAGCAGTTTCGGCAGAACTTCCTACGAGCAGTACTTC; CDR3: CASSFGRTSYEQYF
size: NA; V: TRBV5-6; J: TRBJ2-5; D: NA; DNA: TGTGCCAGCAGCTTGGGTGACCGACGCCAAGAGACCCAGTACTTC; CDR3: CASSLGDRRQETQYF
size: NA; V: TRBV5-8; J: TRBJ2-6; D: NA; DNA: TGTGCCAGCAGCTGGGCCGGGCCTAGCTCTGGGGCCAACGTCCTGACTTTC; CDR3: CASSWAGPSSGANVLTF
size: NA; V: TRBV7-8; J: TRBJ2-7; D: TRBD1; DNA: TGTGCCAGCAGCGTGGGACAGGGATATTCCGACGAGCAGTACTTC; CDR3: CASSVGQGYSDEQYF
size: NA; V: TRBV27; J: TRBJ1-2; D: NA; DNA: TGTGCCATAGGAGGTACTAACTATGGCTACACCTTC; CDR3: CAIGGTNYGYTF
size: NA; V: TRBV6-5; J: TRBJ2-7; D: NA; DNA: TGTGCCAGCAGGTCGGAGGGGGTCTACGAGCAGTACTTC; CDR3: CASRSEGVYEQYF
size: NA; V: TRBV7-3; J: TRBJ2-2; D: NA; DNA: TGTGCCAGCAGCGTCGGCGGACCCACCGGGGAGCTGTTTTTT; CDR3: CASSVGGPTGELFF
size: few; V: TRBV9; J: TRBJ2-2; D: NA; DNA: TGTGCCAGCAGCTACGCGACCACCGGGGAGCTGTTTTTT; CDR3: CASSYATTGELFF
size: NA; V: TRBV6-1; J: TRBJ1-5; D: NA; DNA: TGTGCCAGCAGTGGCCCCGGGGGGGCAGTATTTGGTCGAAATCAGCCCCAGCATTTT; CDR3: CASSGPGGAVFGRNQPQHF
size: NA; V: TRBV15; J: TRBJ1-5; D: TRBD1; DNA: TGTGCCACCAGCAGGGACAGGGATAATCAGCCCCAGCATTTT; CDR3: CATSRDRDNQPQHF
size: NA; V: TRBV28; J: TRBJ2-7; D: TRBD2; DNA: TGTGCCAGCAGATGGACTAGCGGGAGCTACGAGCAGTACTTC; CDR3: CASRWTSGSYEQYF
size: NA; V: TRBV9; J: TRBJ2-7; D: NA; DNA: TGTGCCAGCAGCGTAGACGGGGCCCCAGCCTACGAGCAGTACTTC; CDR3: CASSVDGAPAYEQYF
size: NA; V: TRBV12-5; J: TRBJ2-1; D: NA; DNA: TGTGCTAGTGGAACGGGTTCCTCCTACAATGAGCAGTTCTTC; CDR3: CASGTGSSYNEQFF
size: NA; V: TRBV7-2; J: TRBJ2-1; D: TRBD2; DNA: TGTGCCAGCGTAGCGGGAGGAAATGAGCAGTTCTTC; CDR3: CASVAGGNEQFF